A single count supports the clone carrying this TCR beta chain. The data derive from a study of siplizumab effects on memory and regulatory T cells. The CDR3 totals 13 residues. Germline loops: CDR1 LGHNT, CDR2 FRNRAP. The V and J ends lost 2 bases and 8 bases respectively, with 9 bases between them. Some clones are missing from TCRdb's copy, which holds only in-frame ones; the method was immunoSEQ multiplex PCR. Of 87,000 or so clones in the sample, 90% were seen once. J is TRBJ1-4 and V is TRBV12-5; unclear D gene. The sample consisted of CD4+ T cells sorted from blood. This receptor was obtained from a human donor in good health. CDR3 sequence (DNA): TGTGCTAGTGGTTTGTTTCGCGGGGAAAAACTGTTTTTT. It specifies CASGLFRGEKLFF.